The clone carrying this T cell receptor beta chain was counted many times. The antigen is undetermined. This entry comes from a study of Graves' ophthalmopathy and Graves' hyperthyroidism. From RNA, the CDR3 regions of TCR beta chains were amplified and sequenced. The first round was an RT-PCR with HTBI primers, and the second round was a multiplex PCR. TCRdb re-derived calls from the multiplex PCR reads in MiXCR, one entry per CDR3 protein. This table has over 450,000 distinct CDR3 sequences, 14% appearing once. Clinical symptoms, serum thyroxine, TRAb, thyroid ultrasound and orbital computed tomography determined diagnosis. Findings and caveats of the study: Using a 13-signature model, the authors split ophthalmopathy from stable hyperthyroidism, with about 90% sensitivity and approximately 81% specificity. Blood also contained most of the expanded thyroid clonotypes above 0.001 frequency. Sensitivity reached approximately 71% and specificity just under 75% when the model predicted ophthalmopathy progression.

The sequencing input was blood. The clonotype was recovered from a woman in her twenties or thirties with Graves' ophthalmopathy.

The CDR3 spells CASSLPTGYGYTF. DNA of the CDR3: TGTGCCAGCAGTCTCCCGACAGGGTATGGCTACACCTTC. The chain recombines TRBV12-3 or TRBV12-4 with TRBJ1-2, with TRBD1 matching over 7 bases. Unmatched junction bases numbered 5, after V lost 5 bases and J lost 5 bases. This CDR3 contains 13 residues.